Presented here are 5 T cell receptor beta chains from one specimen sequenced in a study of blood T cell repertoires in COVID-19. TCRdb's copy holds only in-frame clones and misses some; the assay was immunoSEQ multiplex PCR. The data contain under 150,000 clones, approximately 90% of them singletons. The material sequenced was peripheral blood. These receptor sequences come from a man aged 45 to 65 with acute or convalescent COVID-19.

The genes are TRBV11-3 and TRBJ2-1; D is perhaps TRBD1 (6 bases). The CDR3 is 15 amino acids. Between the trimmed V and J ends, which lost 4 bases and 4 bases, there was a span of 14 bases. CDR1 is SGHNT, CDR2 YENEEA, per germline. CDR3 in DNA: TGTGCCAGCAGCTCAGGCTGGGGGCCTTACAATGAGCAGTTCTTC. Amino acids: CASSSGWGPYNEQFF.

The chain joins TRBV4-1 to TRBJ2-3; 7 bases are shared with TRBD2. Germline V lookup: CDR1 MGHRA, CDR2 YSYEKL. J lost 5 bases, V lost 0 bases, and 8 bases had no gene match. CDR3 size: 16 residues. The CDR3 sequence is CASSQDWGGSVDTQYF. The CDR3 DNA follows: TGCGCCAGCAGCCAAGATTGGGGCGGGAGTGTAGATACGCAGTATTTT.

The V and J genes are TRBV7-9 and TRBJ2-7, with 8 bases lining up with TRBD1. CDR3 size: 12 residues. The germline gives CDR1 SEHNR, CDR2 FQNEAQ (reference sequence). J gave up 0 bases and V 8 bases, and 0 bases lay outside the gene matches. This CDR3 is CASGQGSYEQYF. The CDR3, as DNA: TGTGCCAGCGGACAGGGCTCCTACGAGCAGTACTTC.

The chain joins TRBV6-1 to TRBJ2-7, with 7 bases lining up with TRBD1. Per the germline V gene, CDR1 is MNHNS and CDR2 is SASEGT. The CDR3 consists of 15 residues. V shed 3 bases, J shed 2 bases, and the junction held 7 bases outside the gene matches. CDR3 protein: CASSDLQGGPYEQYF. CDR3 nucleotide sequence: TGTGCCAGCAGTGACCTACAAGGGGGCCCCTACGAGCAGTACTTC.

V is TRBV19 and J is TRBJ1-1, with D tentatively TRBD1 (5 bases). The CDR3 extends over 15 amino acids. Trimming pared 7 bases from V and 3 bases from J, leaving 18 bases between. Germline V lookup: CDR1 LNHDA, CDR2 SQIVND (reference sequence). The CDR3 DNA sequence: TGTGCCAGTACCGGGTCCCAGGGTTGGTACACTGAAGCTTTCTTT. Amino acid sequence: CASTGSQGWYTEAFF.